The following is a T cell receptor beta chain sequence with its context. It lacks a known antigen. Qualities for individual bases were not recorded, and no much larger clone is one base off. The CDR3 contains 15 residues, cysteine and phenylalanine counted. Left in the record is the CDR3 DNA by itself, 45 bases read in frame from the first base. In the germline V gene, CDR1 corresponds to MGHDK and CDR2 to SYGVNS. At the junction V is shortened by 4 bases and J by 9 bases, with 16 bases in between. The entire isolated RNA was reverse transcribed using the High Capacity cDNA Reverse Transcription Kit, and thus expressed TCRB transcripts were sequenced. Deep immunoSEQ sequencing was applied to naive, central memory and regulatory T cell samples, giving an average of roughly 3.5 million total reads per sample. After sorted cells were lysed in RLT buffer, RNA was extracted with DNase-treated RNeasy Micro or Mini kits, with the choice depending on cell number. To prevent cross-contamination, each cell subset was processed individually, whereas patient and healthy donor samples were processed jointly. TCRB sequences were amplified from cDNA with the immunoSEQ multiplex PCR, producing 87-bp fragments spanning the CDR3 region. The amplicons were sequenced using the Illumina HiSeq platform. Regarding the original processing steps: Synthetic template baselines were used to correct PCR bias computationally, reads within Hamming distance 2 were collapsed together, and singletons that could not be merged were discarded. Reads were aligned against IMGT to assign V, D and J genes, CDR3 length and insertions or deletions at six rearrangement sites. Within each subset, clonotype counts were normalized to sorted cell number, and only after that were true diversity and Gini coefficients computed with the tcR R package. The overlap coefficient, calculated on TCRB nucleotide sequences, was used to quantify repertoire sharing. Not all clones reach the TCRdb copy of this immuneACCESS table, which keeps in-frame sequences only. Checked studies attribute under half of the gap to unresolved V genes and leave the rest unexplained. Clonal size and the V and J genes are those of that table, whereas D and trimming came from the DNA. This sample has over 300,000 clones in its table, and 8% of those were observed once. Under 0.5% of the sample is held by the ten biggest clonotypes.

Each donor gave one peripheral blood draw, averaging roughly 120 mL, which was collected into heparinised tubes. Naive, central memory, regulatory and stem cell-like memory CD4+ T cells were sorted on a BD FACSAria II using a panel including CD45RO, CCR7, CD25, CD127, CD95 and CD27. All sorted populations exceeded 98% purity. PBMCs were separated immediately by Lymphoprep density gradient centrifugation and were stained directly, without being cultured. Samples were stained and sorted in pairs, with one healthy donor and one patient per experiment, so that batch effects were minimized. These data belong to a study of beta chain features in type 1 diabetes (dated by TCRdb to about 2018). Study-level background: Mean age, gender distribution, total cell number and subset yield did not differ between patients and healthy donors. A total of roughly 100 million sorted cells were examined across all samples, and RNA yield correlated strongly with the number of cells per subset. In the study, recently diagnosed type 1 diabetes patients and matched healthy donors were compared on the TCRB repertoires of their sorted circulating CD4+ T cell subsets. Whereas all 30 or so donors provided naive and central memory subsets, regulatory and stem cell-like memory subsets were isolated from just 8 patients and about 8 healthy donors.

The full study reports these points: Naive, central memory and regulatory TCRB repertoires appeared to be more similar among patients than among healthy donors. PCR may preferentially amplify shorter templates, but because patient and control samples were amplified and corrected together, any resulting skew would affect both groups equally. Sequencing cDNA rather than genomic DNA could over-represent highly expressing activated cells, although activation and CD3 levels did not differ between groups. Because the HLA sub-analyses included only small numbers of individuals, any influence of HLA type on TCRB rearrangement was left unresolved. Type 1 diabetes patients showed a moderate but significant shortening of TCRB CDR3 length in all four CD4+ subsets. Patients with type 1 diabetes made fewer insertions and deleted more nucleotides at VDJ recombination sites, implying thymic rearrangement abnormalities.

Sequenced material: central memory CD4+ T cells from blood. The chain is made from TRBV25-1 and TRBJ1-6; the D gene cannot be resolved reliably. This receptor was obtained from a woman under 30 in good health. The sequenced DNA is TGTGCCAGCAGTGGAGGTTTGGGAGTCCGTTCACCCCTCCACTTT. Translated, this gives CASSGGLGVRSPLHF.